This entry lists 31 T cell receptor beta chains sequenced from one sample in a study of post-analysis software for immune sequencing data. Study-level points and caveats: About five TRBV segments, including TRBV5-6, TRBV5-1 and TRBV20-1, were more frequent in patients than controls.

The antigens of these receptors remain unknown. Unique molecular identifiers were present in the TCR beta cDNA libraries. Each CDR3 protein is one row after TCRdb ran MiXCR on the PCR reads. The sample includes about 540,000 distinct CDR3 sequences, around a third seen only once; the top ten take approximately 5.4%. Source material: blood. The receptors here all came from a girl younger than 18 with multiple sclerosis.

The V and J genes are TRBV7-2 and TRBJ2-3; 10 bases map to TRBD2. V shed 5 bases, J shed 6 bases, and the junction held 14 bases outside the gene matches. Germline V gene sequence: CDR1 SGHTA, CDR2 FQGNSA. The CDR3 has 17 residues. The CDR3: CASSPRLAGGGVDTQYF. The CDR3 DNA reads TGTGCCAGCAGCCCGAGATTAGCGGGGGGCGGGGTGGATACGCAGTATTTT.

This clonotype has a handful of counts. CDR3 protein: CASSQGMGGSYNEQFF. The CDR3 DNA reads TGTGCCAGCAGCCAAGGAATGGGAGGTTCCTACAATGAGCAGTTCTTC. The chain carries TRBV4-2 and TRBJ2-1, with a tentative D call TRBD2 (6 bases). The V and J ends lost 1 base and 1 base respectively, with 11 bases between them. Germline V lookup: CDR1 LGHNA, CDR2 YNFKEQ. This CDR3 has 16 residues.

The V call is TRBV28, the J call TRBJ1-2; no reliable D call. Between the trimmed V and J ends, which lost 5 bases and 7 bases, there was a span of 17 bases. Germline-derived CDR1 and CDR2 are MDHEN and SYDVKM. The CDR3 has 14 amino acids. CDR3 in amino acids: CASSPAWGSGGYTF. The DNA of the CDR3 is TGTGCCAGCAGTCCCGCCTGGGGTTCTGGTGGCTACACCTTC.

Ten or more counts support this clonotype. The chain combines TRBV7-8 with TRBJ2-5; D remains unclear. Trimming took 2 bases from V and 0 from J, leaving 7 bases between them. This CDR3 has 14 amino acids. CDR1 is SGHVS and CDR2 is FQNEAQ in the germline V gene. CDR3 sequence: CASSLIPNQETQYF. The CDR3 bases are TGTGCCAGCAGCTTAATCCCGAACCAAGAGACCCAGTACTTC.

This clonotype has just a few counts. The J gene is TRBJ2-3, the V gene TRBV7-2; a weak D match, TRBD2 (6 bases). There are 13 residues in the CDR3. Per germline, CDR1 SGHTA and CDR2 FQGNSA. V was cut by 1 base and J by 9 bases, with 11 bases left in between. CDR3 sequence (DNA): TGTGCCAGCAGCTTAGATTACGCGGGGACGCAGTATTTT. Protein: CASSLDYAGTQYF.

This rearrangement joins TRBV11-2 to TRBJ2-4; 7 nucleotides agree with TRBD1. The better agreement between TRBJ2-7 and the DNA end casts doubt on the J call. From germline, CDR1 is SGHAT and CDR2 FQNNGV. The CDR3 runs 15 residues. Written as DNA, the CDR3 is TGTGCCAGCAGGGTACCGGGACAGAGGGGGTACGAGCAGTACTTC. Its protein is CASRVPGQRGYEQYF.

This clonotype was detected a few times. The chain has TRBV10-3 and TRBJ2-7; 12 bases agree with TRBD2. From germline, CDR1 is ENHRY and CDR2 SYGVKD. The CDR3 length is 15 residues. V lost 4 bases and J lost 2; bases outside the gene matches: 3. The CDR3 protein is CAISGGTSGPYEQYF. Written as DNA, the CDR3 is TGTGCCATCAGTGGGGGGACTAGCGGGCCCTACGAGCAGTACTTC.

This clonotype was seen only a few times. This chain connects TRBV6-6 to TRBJ2-7; D is unresolved. This CDR3 is built from 12 residues. Trimming took 5 bases from V and 3 from J, leaving 8 bases between them. Germline V gene data show CDR1 as MNHNY and CDR2 as SVGAGI (reference sequence). The CDR3 nucleotides read TGTGCCAGCAGTATCGTAAGCTACGAGCAGTACTTC. It translates to CASSIVSYEQYF.

V and J are TRBV27 and TRBJ2-7; D is ambiguous. Trimming pared 0 bases from V and 0 bases from J, leaving 9 bases between. Per the germline V gene, CDR1 is MNHEY and CDR2 is SMNVEV (reference sequence). The CDR3 is 15 residues long. CDR3 bases: TGTGCCAGCAGTTTATCGACGACGCCCTCCTACGAGCAGTACTTC. This gives the protein CASSLSTTPSYEQYF.

This clonotype was seen more than once but under ten times. This chain links TRBV18 with TRBJ2-4; TRBD2 matches at 9 bases. The CDR3 sequence is 17 residues long. The V gene end was trimmed by 0 bases and the J gene end by 0 bases; junction bases not matched to a gene: 3. Germline V gives CDR1 KGHSH, CDR2 LQKENI. CDR3 sequence (DNA): TGTGCCAGCTCACCACCGAGCGGGGGGCTAGCCAAAAACATTCAGTACTTC. It encodes CASSPPSGGLAKNIQYF.

This clonotype was detected a few times. The V call is TRBV4-1, the J call TRBJ2-1; D is perhaps TRBD1 (5 bases). This CDR3 contains 15 residues. Germline-derived CDR1 and CDR2 are MGHRA and YSYEKL. Between the trimmed V and J ends, which lost 0 bases and 6 bases, there was a span of 12 bases. The CDR3 coding sequence is TGCGCCAGCAGCCAAGATGGCAGGGCCGGCAATGAGCAGTTCTTC. This sequence encodes CASSQDGRAGNEQFF.

The CDR3 bases are TGCGCCAGCAGCTTGCGGACAGATACCGCCAATGAGCAGTTCTTC. It specifies CASSLRTDTANEQFF. The chain combines TRBV5-1 with TRBJ2-1, with a tentative D call TRBD1 (6 bases). The CDR3 consists of 15 residues. Germline-derived CDR1 and CDR2 are SGHRS and YFSETQ. Trimming shortened V by 1 base and J by 6 bases, and 14 bases separated the two germline ends.

The table lists this clonotype with a few counts. The chain has TRBV20-1 and TRBJ2-3; 10 bases match TRBD2. This CDR3 comprises 16 residues. J gave up 2 bases and V 3 bases, and 8 bases lay outside the gene matches. From germline, CDR1 is DFQATT and CDR2 SNEGSKA (reference sequence). The CDR3 bases are TGCAGTGCTAGCTCTCTAGCGGGGGATGTCACAGATACGCAGTATTTT. This encodes CSASSLAGDVTDTQYF.

This clonotype turned up a few times. The chain has TRBV20-1 and TRBJ2-5, with a tentative D call TRBD1 (6 bases). V was shortened by 6 bases and J by 2 bases, with 22 bases between the two germline ends. Germline CDR1 reads DFQATT; CDR2 reads SNEGSKA (reference sequence). This CDR3 has 16 amino acids. In DNA form, the CDR3 reads TGCAGTGCCACGGTACGACAGGTAGAACCGCAAGAGACCCAGTACTTC. This sequence encodes CSATVRQVEPQETQYF.

This clonotype was detected a few times. The rearrangement joins TRBV9 to TRBJ2-3; TRBD1 agrees at 9 bases. J lost 0 bases, V lost 3 bases, and 11 bases had no gene match. The CDR3 is made up of 18 amino acids. In germline, CDR1 is SGDLS, CDR2 YYNGEE. CDR3 nucleotide sequence: TGTGCCAGCAGCGGGGGTCCCACAGGGGGCGGAAGCACAGATACGCAGTATTTT. It translates to CASSGGPTGGGSTDTQYF.

The V gene is TRBV4-1, the J gene TRBJ1-1; 9 bases are shared with TRBD1. The CDR3 consists of 14 residues. Germline V gene lookup returns CDR1 MGHRA and CDR2 YSYEKL. V gave up 4 bases and J gave up 6 bases; unmatched junction bases: 6. This chain's CDR3 is CASSPGTGPSEAFF. CDR3 DNA sequence: TGCGCCAGCAGCCCCGGGACAGGGCCATCTGAAGCTTTCTTT.

The table lists this clonotype with a few counts. The V and J genes are TRBV7-2 and TRBJ2-3; 7 bases map to TRBD1. This CDR3 region has 16 residues. The V gene's germline CDR1 is SGHTA and CDR2 FQGNSA. J was trimmed by 0 bases and V by 3 bases; bases with no gene match: 6. CDR3 in DNA: TGTGCCAGCAGCTTCCGACGGACAGGCAGCACAGATACGCAGTATTTT. This sequence encodes CASSFRRTGSTDTQYF.

The chain is built from TRBV10-2 and TRBJ2-7, with a tentative D call TRBD1 (6 bases). Germline assignment: CDR1 WSHSY and CDR2 SAAADI. V was shortened by 0 bases and J by 2 bases, with 17 bases between the two germline ends. This CDR3 is built from 17 residues. CDR3 in amino acids: CASSESSRDTQPYEQYF. The CDR3 DNA follows: TGCGCCAGCAGTGAGTCTAGTAGGGACACCCAACCCTACGAGCAGTACTTC.

Only a few counts were recorded for this clonotype. This rearrangement joins TRBV7-2 to TRBJ2-5; D possibly corresponds to TRBD1 (6 bases). In germline, CDR1 is SGHTA, CDR2 FQGNSA. V was trimmed by 4 bases and J by 5 bases, leaving 11 bases between them. This CDR3 is built from 13 residues. The CDR3 loop reads CASSSYRVETQYF. The CDR3 DNA follows: TGTGCCAGCAGCTCCTACAGGGTGGAGACCCAGTACTTC.

The chain employs TRBV7-6 and TRBJ1-5; 8 nucleotides line up with TRBD1. The germline V gene encodes CDR1 SGHVS and CDR2 FNYEAQ. V lost 4 bases, J lost 0 bases, and 14 bases stayed unmatched. CDR3 size: 19 residues. The chain's CDR3 is CASSSGWTGTAYSNQPQHF. CDR3 coding DNA: TGTGCCAGCAGCTCCGGGTGGACAGGGACCGCTTATAGCAATCAGCCCCAGCATTTT.

This clonotype has a handful of counts. This chain links TRBV5-1 with TRBJ2-5, with 12 bases identical to TRBD2. There are 15 residues in the CDR3. In germline, CDR1 is SGHRS, CDR2 YFSETQ. V lost 4 bases, J lost 2 bases, and 3 bases stayed unmatched. CDR3 coding DNA: TGCGCCAGCAGCACTAGCGGGGGGCCTCAAGAGACCCAGTACTTC. It translates to CASSTSGGPQETQYF.

This clonotype has just a few counts. The rearrangement links TRBV7-9 to TRBJ1-2; 9 bases map to TRBD1. The length of the CDR3 is 15 residues. Germline V lookup: CDR1 SEHNR, CDR2 FQNEAQ (reference sequence). With 5 bases clipped from V and 4 bases from J, the junction kept 8 bases outside the gene matches. The CDR3: CASSRLQGAGYGYTF. As DNA, the CDR3 is TGTGCCAGCAGCCGATTACAGGGGGCGGGCTATGGCTACACCTTC.

V and J are TRBV6-5 and TRBJ2-3; perhaps D is TRBD1 or TRBD2 (7 bases each). Germline V gene sequence: CDR1 MNHEY, CDR2 SVGAGI. The CDR3 sequence is 17 residues long. The V and J ends lost 4 bases and 1 base respectively, with 18 bases between them. CDR3 DNA sequence: TGTGCCAGCAGTTCTCAACAGGGGCTAGCGGGCACAGATACGCAGTATTTT. This encodes CASSSQQGLAGTDTQYF.

The chain is built from TRBV27 and TRBJ2-7; a possible D gene is TRBD2 (6 bases). Germline values: CDR1 MNHEY, CDR2 SMNVEV (reference sequence). Trimming removed 3 bases from V and 1 base from J, with 10 bases in between. The length of the CDR3 is 14 residues. CDR3 region: CASSFGAGSYEQYF. For the CDR3, the DNA is TGTGCCAGCAGTTTCGGGGCGGGATCCTACGAGCAGTACTTC.

This clonotype showed up just a few times. The chain uses TRBV11-2 and TRBJ2-1, with TRBD2 identical over 12 bases. The length of the CDR3 is 15 residues. Trimming at V came to 3 bases and at J to 6 bases, leaving 3 bases not matched to a gene. From germline, CDR1 is SGHAT and CDR2 FQNNGV. The CDR3 DNA follows: TGTGCCAGCAGCTTTGGACTAGCGGGGACCAATGAGCAGTTCTTC. This gives the protein CASSFGLAGTNEQFF.

This clonotype has only a few counts. The chain couples TRBV6-5 to TRBJ2-7, with 8 bases lining up with TRBD1. V lost 4 bases and J lost 2; bases outside the gene matches: 7. This CDR3 region has 15 residues. Germline V gives CDR1 MNHEY, CDR2 SVGAGI. This chain's CDR3 is CASSLRTGIPYEQYF. The CDR3 DNA sequence: TGTGCCAGCAGTTTAAGGACAGGGATCCCCTACGAGCAGTACTTC.

The chain couples TRBV5-1 to TRBJ1-4; 7 bases align to TRBD1. This CDR3 comprises 14 residues. Trimming took 4 bases from V and 3 from J; bases not matched to a gene: 3. Germline V gene lookup returns CDR1 SGHRS and CDR2 YFSETQ. DNA for the CDR3: TGCGCCAGCAGCGCCAGGGGGTCTAATGAAAAACTGTTTTTT. As protein: CASSARGSNEKLFF.

The chain couples TRBV4-1 to TRBJ1-1; no definite D call. The ends were cut back, 0 bases at V and 6 bases at J, with 11 bases in the middle. The CDR3 runs 14 residues. The germline CDR1 and CDR2 sequences are MGHRA and YSYEKL. The CDR3 reads CASSQDLEHPEAFF. The DNA for the CDR3 is TGCGCCAGCAGCCAAGATTTGGAACACCCTGAAGCTTTCTTT.

The J gene is TRBJ2-4, the V gene TRBV5-4; TRBD2 might be the D (5 bases). Trimming pared 4 bases from V and 3 bases from J, leaving 17 bases between. CDR3 size: 16 residues. Germline loops: CDR1 SGHNT, CDR2 YYREEE (reference sequence). The DNA for the CDR3 is TGTGCCAGCAGCGCGGGCCCGGTGCAAGGCAAAAACATTCAGTACTTC. Amino acids: CASSAGPVQGKNIQYF.

This clonotype was counted between two and nine times. V usage is TRBV10-2 and J usage is TRBJ2-1, with 10 bases lining up with TRBD2. CDR3 length equals 18 residues. Germline CDR1 and CDR2: WSHSY and SAAADI. J was trimmed by 2 bases and V by 2 bases; bases with no gene match: 9. CDR3 nucleotide sequence: TGCGCCAGCAGTGAGATAACTAGCGGGGCAACGGCCTACAATGAGCAGTTCTTC. This gives the protein CASSEITSGATAYNEQFF.

The gene calls are TRBV4-1 and TRBJ1-1; D ambiguous. Germline V gene sequence: CDR1 MGHRA, CDR2 YSYEKL. The V gene lost 1 base and the J gene lost 1 base, with 13 bases spanning the gap. The CDR3 has 16 amino acids. The CDR3 spells CASSQGPGRTNTEAFF. DNA of the CDR3: TGCGCCAGCAGCCAAGGTCCTGGACGGACGAACACTGAAGCTTTCTTT.